Listed below are T cell receptor beta chains from one sample, sequenced in a study of patients and donors after allogeneic stem cell transplantation. TCRdb recomputed calls from the RT-PCR reads with MiXCR, one row per CDR3 protein. The sample holds about 230,000 distinct CDR3 sequences, roughly 13% seen once. The sequenced sample was blood, either unsorted or a sorted T cell fraction (not recorded which). These receptors all come from a human donor who was either an allogeneic HSCT recipient or a stem cell or donor lymphocyte infusion donor (not recorded which). It is not recorded whose cells these are; they may come from a transplant donor. Each CDR3 is given with its conserved first and last residue. A D gene is named only where the DNA matches it firmly. Size values are once, few and many counts, or a class for expanded clones, and some rows have none.

V gene: TRBV7-2; clone size: .; J gene: TRBJ1-5; D gene: .; CDR3 protein: CASSSTGAMSRSQPQHF; CDR3 DNA: TGTGCCAGCAGCTCTACGGGAGCCATGTCAAGGAGTCAGCCCCAGCATTTT
V gene: TRBV20-1; clone size: many; J gene: TRBJ2-6; D gene: .; CDR3 protein: CSARTDSYSGANVLTF; CDR3 DNA: TGCAGTGCTAGGACAGACTCTTACTCTGGGGCCAACGTCCTGACTTTC
V gene: TRBV10-3; clone size: .; J gene: TRBJ2-7; D gene: .; CDR3 protein: CAISDVLRVNYEQYF; CDR3 DNA: TGTGCCATCAGTGACGTATTGAGGGTCAACTACGAGCAGTACTTC
V gene: TRBV6-1; clone size: few; J gene: TRBJ1-5; D gene: .; CDR3 protein: CASTGGGGNQPQHF; CDR3 DNA: TGTGCCAGTACGGGTGGTGGTGGCAATCAGCCCCAGCATTTT
V gene: TRBV20-1; clone size: many; J gene: TRBJ2-3; D gene: TRBD1; CDR3 protein: CSAPPGGSTDTQYF; CDR3 DNA: TGCAGTGCGCCTCCAGGGGGCTCCACAGATACGCAGTATTTT
V gene: TRBV10-3; clone size: .; J gene: TRBJ1-5; D gene: .; CDR3 protein: CAISESGNGRNQPQHF; CDR3 DNA: TGTGCCATCAGTGAGTCCGGGAACGGGCGCAATCAGCCCCAGCATTTT
V gene: TRBV6-5; clone size: few; J gene: TRBJ2-7; D gene: .; CDR3 protein: CASSYVSSAYEQYF; CDR3 DNA: TGTGCCAGCAGTTACGTGTCTAGCGCTTACGAGCAGTACTTC
V gene: TRBV11-3; clone size: .; J gene: TRBJ2-3; D gene: .; CDR3 protein: CASSFRVEGKDTQYF; CDR3 DNA: TGTGCCAGCAGCTTCAGGGTGGAGGGTAAAGATACGCAGTATTTT
V gene: TRBV30; clone size: .; J gene: TRBJ1-1; D gene: TRBD1; CDR3 protein: CAWSGQGVLNTEAFF; CDR3 DNA: TGTGCCTGGAGTGGACAGGGGGTACTGAACACTGAAGCTTTCTTT
V gene: TRBV7-3; clone size: many; J gene: TRBJ1-1; D gene: .; CDR3 protein: CASSLTGAGTEAFF; CDR3 DNA: TGTGCCAGCAGCTTAACTGGTGCGGGGACTGAAGCTTTCTTT
V gene: TRBV7-2; clone size: .; J gene: TRBJ1-2; D gene: .; CDR3 protein: CASSLAGLDGYTF; CDR3 DNA: TGTGCCAGCAGCTTAGCAGGGTTGGACGGCTACACCTTC
V gene: TRBV7-7; clone size: many; J gene: TRBJ2-5; D gene: TRBD2; CDR3 protein: CASSLEASGQETQYF; CDR3 DNA: TGTGCTAGCAGCTTAGAAGCTAGCGGCCAAGAGACCCAGTACTTC
V gene: TRBV11-3; clone size: many; J gene: TRBJ2-2; D gene: .; CDR3 protein: CASSTNTGELFF; CDR3 DNA: TGTGCCAGCAGCACAAACACCGGGGAGCTGTTTTTT
V gene: TRBV6-1; clone size: many; J gene: TRBJ2-2; D gene: .; CDR3 protein: CASRRGQNTGELFF; CDR3 DNA: TGTGCCAGCAGACGAGGACAGAATACCGGGGAGCTGTTTTTT
V gene: TRBV30; clone size: .; J gene: TRBJ2-6; D gene: .; CDR3 protein: CAWRRMVGGANVLTF; CDR3 DNA: TGTGCCTGGAGACGCATGGTGGGTGGGGCCAACGTCCTGACTTTC
V gene: TRBV6-5; clone size: few; J gene: TRBJ2-1; D gene: TRBD2; CDR3 protein: CASSSRLAGVPSGNEQFF; CDR3 DNA: TGTGCCAGCAGTTCGCGACTAGCGGGGGTTCCTTCGGGGAATGAGCAGTTCTTC
V gene: TRBV7-9; clone size: .; J gene: TRBJ1-3; D gene: TRBD1; CDR3 protein: CASSPTGTAGNTIYF; CDR3 DNA: TGTGCCAGCAGCCCAACCGGGACAGCTGGAAACACCATATATTTT
V gene: TRBV24-1; clone size: few; J gene: TRBJ2-5; D gene: TRBD2; CDR3 protein: CATEGLAGGETQYF; CDR3 DNA: TGTGCCACCGAGGGACTAGCGGGAGGAGAGACCCAGTACTTC
V gene: TRBV18; clone size: few; J gene: TRBJ2-2; D gene: .; CDR3 protein: CASSPYGLPRNTGELFF; CDR3 DNA: TGTGCCAGCTCACCTTACGGCCTGCCGAGGAACACCGGGGAGCTGTTTTTT
V gene: TRBV2; clone size: many; J gene: TRBJ2-5; D gene: TRBD2; CDR3 protein: CASSEREGLAGVETQYF; CDR3 DNA: TGTGCCAGCAGTGAGCGGGAAGGACTAGCGGGGGTAGAGACCCAGTACTTC
V gene: TRBV5-1; clone size: .; J gene: TRBJ1-4; D gene: .; CDR3 protein: CASSLGLAGGEKLFF; CDR3 DNA: TGCGCCAGCAGCTTGGGTCTGGCGGGAGGTGAAAAACTGTTTTTT
V gene: TRBV6-1; clone size: many; J gene: TRBJ2-2; D gene: .; CDR3 protein: CASSPRFGNTGELFF; CDR3 DNA: TGTGCCAGCAGTCCGCGATTCGGGAACACCGGGGAGCTGTTTTTT
V gene: TRBV5-5; clone size: .; J gene: TRBJ2-7; D gene: TRBD1; CDR3 protein: CASSSRQGWYEQYF; CDR3 DNA: TGTGCCAGCAGCTCCCGACAGGGATGGTACGAGCAGTACTTC
V gene: TRBV20-1; clone size: few; J gene: TRBJ2-5; D gene: .; CDR3 protein: CSGLGLDQETQYF; CDR3 DNA: TGCAGTGGTTTGGGACTGGACCAAGAGACCCAGTACTTC
V gene: TRBV7-6; clone size: .; J gene: TRBJ2-1; D gene: .; CDR3 protein: CASSPVGGASSYNEQFF; CDR3 DNA: TGTGCCAGCAGCCCGGTCGGTGGAGCCAGCTCCTACAATGAGCAGTTCTTC
V gene: TRBV5-1; clone size: medium-sized; J gene: TRBJ1-5; D gene: .; CDR3 protein: CASSLFPAPLSGQPQHF; CDR3 DNA: TGCGCCAGCAGCTTGTTTCCGGCACCTCTAAGTGGTCAGCCCCAGCATTTT
V gene: TRBV6-1; clone size: many; J gene: TRBJ2-5; D gene: .; CDR3 protein: CASSGDGRLALQETQYF; CDR3 DNA: TGTGCCAGCAGTGGAGACGGGCGGCTGGCATTACAAGAGACCCAGTACTTC
V gene: TRBV5-4; clone size: .; J gene: TRBJ2-5; D gene: .; CDR3 protein: CASSSPQGGQETQYF; CDR3 DNA: TGTGCCAGCAGCTCCCCTCAGGGGGGCCAAGAGACCCAGTACTTC
V gene: TRBV7-2; clone size: many; J gene: TRBJ1-2; D gene: TRBD1; CDR3 protein: CASSLASGGRDGSSRFF; CDR3 DNA: TGTGCCAGCAGCTTAGCATCAGGGGGGCGCGATGGTAGTTCCAGATTCTTC
V gene: TRBV20-1; clone size: .; J gene: TRBJ2-3; D gene: TRBD1; CDR3 protein: CSARVGQTSDTQYF; CDR3 DNA: TGCAGTGCTAGAGTGGGACAGACTTCAGATACGCAGTATTTT
V gene: TRBV7-9; clone size: .; J gene: TRBJ2-3; D gene: .; CDR3 protein: CAGGGWGTDTQYF; CDR3 DNA: TGTGCCGGGGGGGGCTGGGGCACAGATACGCAGTATTTT
V gene: TRBV19; clone size: .; J gene: TRBJ1-2; D gene: TRBD1; CDR3 protein: CASSIENRGGYTF; CDR3 DNA: TGTGCCAGTAGTATAGAAAACAGGGGAGGCTACACCTTC
V gene: TRBV27; clone size: few; J gene: TRBJ2-5; D gene: TRBD1; CDR3 protein: CASSWTGLETQYF; CDR3 DNA: TGTGCCAGCAGCTGGACAGGGCTGGAGACCCAGTACTTC
V gene: TRBV20-1; clone size: .; J gene: TRBJ1-4; D gene: .; CDR3 protein: CSASGLVTKSEKLFF; CDR3 DNA: TGCAGTGCTAGTGGTTTGGTGACAAAGAGTGAAAAACTGTTTTTT
V gene: TRBV7-2; clone size: .; J gene: TRBJ2-7; D gene: TRBD1; CDR3 protein: CASSLKGQGYEQYF; CDR3 DNA: TGTGCCAGCAGCTTAAAAGGACAGGGCTACGAGCAGTACTTC
V gene: TRBV5-1; clone size: few; J gene: TRBJ1-4; D gene: .; CDR3 protein: CASSRGGRNEKLFF; CDR3 DNA: TGCGCCAGCAGCCGCGGAGGTCGTAATGAAAAACTGTTTTTT
V gene: TRBV19; clone size: .; J gene: TRBJ1-1; D gene: .; CDR3 protein: CASSPIINTEAFF; CDR3 DNA: TGTGCCAGTAGCCCGATCATCAACACTGAAGCTTTCTTT
V gene: TRBV28; clone size: .; J gene: TRBJ1-2; D gene: .; CDR3 protein: CASSFSEQRGGYTF; CDR3 DNA: TGTGCCAGCAGTTTCTCCGAGCAGCGGGGCGGCTACACCTTC
V gene: TRBV6-1; clone size: few; J gene: TRBJ2-7; D gene: TRBD1; CDR3 protein: CASSEVGDRVHEQYF; CDR3 DNA: TGTGCCAGCAGTGAGGTGGGGGACAGGGTCCACGAGCAGTACTTC
V gene: TRBV3-1; clone size: medium-sized; J gene: TRBJ2-5; D gene: TRBD2; CDR3 protein: CASRAGVQETQYF; CDR3 DNA: TGTGCCAGCCGGGCGGGGGTCCAAGAGACCCAGTACTTC
V gene: TRBV6-1; clone size: many; J gene: TRBJ1-1; D gene: TRBD1; CDR3 protein: CASSETGQGASEAFF; CDR3 DNA: TGTGCCAGCAGTGAAACGGGACAGGGGGCGTCTGAAGCTTTCTTT
V gene: TRBV29-1; clone size: few; J gene: TRBJ2-4; D gene: TRBD2; CDR3 protein: CSARLADRSIAKNIQYF; CDR3 DNA: TGCAGCGCTAGACTAGCGGACCGGTCTATAGCCAAAAACATTCAGTACTTC
V gene: TRBV11-2; clone size: many; J gene: TRBJ1-6; D gene: .; CDR3 protein: CASSLIRPDNSPLHF; CDR3 DNA: TGTGCCAGCAGCTTAATTCGACCTGATAATTCACCCCTCCACTTT
V gene: TRBV6-5; clone size: .; J gene: TRBJ2-7; D gene: .; CDR3 protein: CASSYKGGGEQYF; CDR3 DNA: TGTGCCAGCAGTTATAAGGGGGGCGGCGAGCAGTACTTC
V gene: TRBV20-1; clone size: .; J gene: TRBJ1-5; D gene: .; CDR3 protein: CSARSTGSGPQHF; CDR3 DNA: TGCAGTGCTAGATCAACAGGGAGCGGGCCCCAGCATTTT
V gene: TRBV7-9; clone size: few; J gene: TRBJ1-6; D gene: .; CDR3 protein: CASSFGPETPLHF; CDR3 DNA: TGTGCCAGCAGCTTCGGCCCCGAAACACCCCTCCACTTT
V gene: TRBV16; clone size: .; J gene: TRBJ2-2; D gene: TRBD1; CDR3 protein: CASSQRQGNTGELFF; CDR3 DNA: TGTGCCAGCAGCCAGCGACAGGGGAACACCGGGGAGCTGTTTTTT
V gene: TRBV24-1; clone size: .; J gene: TRBJ2-3; D gene: TRBD2; CDR3 protein: CATSGLATSTDTQYF; CDR3 DNA: TGTGCCACCAGTGGACTAGCTACTAGCACAGATACGCAGTATTTT
V gene: TRBV5-1; clone size: many; J gene: TRBJ1-1; D gene: .; CDR3 protein: CASSLEGHTEAFF; CDR3 DNA: TGCGCCAGCAGCTTGGAAGGGCACACTGAAGCTTTCTTT
V gene: TRBV12-3/TRBV12-4; clone size: few; J gene: TRBJ1-1; D gene: .; CDR3 protein: CASSPQLGTEAFF; CDR3 DNA: TGTGCCAGCAGTCCGCAGTTGGGAACTGAAGCTTTCTTT
V gene: TRBV7-2; clone size: many; J gene: TRBJ1-1; D gene: .; CDR3 protein: CASSLAGTSEAFF; CDR3 DNA: TGTGCCAGCAGCTTAGCTGGGACATCTGAAGCTTTCTTT
V gene: TRBV7-2; clone size: few; J gene: TRBJ2-7; D gene: .; CDR3 protein: CASSLALGSIYEQYF; CDR3 DNA: TGTGCCAGCAGCTTAGCGCTCGGGTCCATCTACGAGCAGTACTTC
V gene: TRBV7-9; clone size: many; J gene: TRBJ1-3; D gene: .; CDR3 protein: CASSLGNTIYF; CDR3 DNA: TGTGCCAGCAGCTTGGGAAACACCATATATTTT
V gene: TRBV2; clone size: few; J gene: TRBJ2-4; D gene: TRBD1; CDR3 protein: CASSDRGTAKNIQYF; CDR3 DNA: TGTGCCAGCAGTGACAGGGGGACGGCCAAAAACATTCAGTACTTC
V gene: TRBV7-2; clone size: .; J gene: TRBJ1-2; D gene: .; CDR3 protein: CASSLGSTREGYTF; CDR3 DNA: TGTGCCAGCAGCTTAGGGTCTACGAGGGAGGGCTACACCTTC
V gene: TRBV4-3; clone size: .; J gene: TRBJ1-6; D gene: .; CDR3 protein: CASSQAAVRRGGSGSPLHF; CDR3 DNA: TGCGCCAGCAGCCAAGCTGCCGTGCGTCGGGGAGGATCGGGTTCACCCCTCCACTTT
V gene: TRBV5-6; clone size: .; J gene: TRBJ1-1; D gene: .; CDR3 protein: CASSSTRVPNTEAFF; CDR3 DNA: TGTGCCAGCAGCTCGACCAGGGTGCCGAACACTGAAGCTTTCTTT
V gene: TRBV5-1; clone size: .; J gene: TRBJ2-7; D gene: TRBD2; CDR3 protein: CASSLRTSGGATEQYF; CDR3 DNA: TGCGCCAGCAGCTTGCGGACTAGCGGGGGGGCGACCGAGCAGTACTTC
V gene: TRBV11-2; clone size: many; J gene: TRBJ2-5; D gene: TRBD2; CDR3 protein: CASSLYLAGGRAQETQYF; CDR3 DNA: TGTGCCAGCAGCTTATATCTAGCGGGGGGGCGGGCCCAAGAGACCCAGTACTTC